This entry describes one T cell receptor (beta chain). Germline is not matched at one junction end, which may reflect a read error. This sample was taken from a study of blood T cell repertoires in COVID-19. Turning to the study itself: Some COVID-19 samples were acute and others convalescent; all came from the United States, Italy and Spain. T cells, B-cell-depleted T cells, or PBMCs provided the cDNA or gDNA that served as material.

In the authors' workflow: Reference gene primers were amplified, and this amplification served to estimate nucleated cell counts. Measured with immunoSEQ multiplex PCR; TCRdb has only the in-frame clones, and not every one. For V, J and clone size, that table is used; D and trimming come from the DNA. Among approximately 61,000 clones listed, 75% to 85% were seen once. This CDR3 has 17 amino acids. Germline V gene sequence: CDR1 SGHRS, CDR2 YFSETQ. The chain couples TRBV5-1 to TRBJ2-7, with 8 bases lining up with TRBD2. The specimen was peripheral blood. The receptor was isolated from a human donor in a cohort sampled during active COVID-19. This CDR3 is CARSWARGGKTPDEQYF. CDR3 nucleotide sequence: TGCGCCCGCAGCTGGGCCCGGGGGGGGAAGACTCCGGACGAGCAGTACTTC. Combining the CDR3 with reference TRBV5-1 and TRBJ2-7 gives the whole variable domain KAGVTQTPRYLIKTRGQQVTLSCSPISGHRSVSWYQQTPGQGLQFLFEYFSETQRNKGNFPGRFSGRQFSNSRSEMNVSTLELGDSALYLCARSWARGGKTPDEQYFGPGTRLTVT.